The 14 T cell receptor beta chains presented below share a single source sample, sequenced in a study of PD-1 blockade in mismatch repair-deficient tumors. Assay: immunoSEQ multiplex PCR; the TCRdb copy retains only in-frame clones and omits some. The repertoire holds 55,000 to 85,000 clones, with roughly 80% as singletons. The material was peripheral blood, obtained 2 weeks after starting pembrolizumab. The origin of the receptors is an adult with mismatch repair-deficient cancer.

The chain employs TRBV9 and TRBJ2-1; D may be TRBD1 or TRBD2 (5 bases each). Germline V gene data show CDR1 as SGDLS and CDR2 as YYNGEE. Trimming removed 4 bases from V and 0 bases from J, with 11 bases in between. The length of the CDR3 is 15 residues. CDR3 sequence: CASSPWGSSYNEQFF. In DNA, the CDR3 is TGTGCCAGCAGCCCGTGGGGGAGCTCCTACAATGAGCAGTTCTTC.

This clone was counted between two and nine times. V gene TRBV6-5 combines with J gene TRBJ2-2; D is undetermined. V was shortened by 5 bases and J by 6 bases, with 10 bases between the two germline ends. This CDR3 region has 13 residues. The germline gives CDR1 MNHEY, CDR2 SVGAGI. The CDR3 DNA follows: TGTGCCAGCAGTCCCGGTATGCCCGGGGAGCTGTTTTTT. Amino acid sequence: CASSPGMPGELFF.

The chain links TRBV27 to TRBJ2-3; D remains ambiguous. In germline, CDR1 is MNHEY, CDR2 SMNVEV (reference sequence). The V and J ends lost 4 bases and 4 bases respectively, with 6 bases between them. The CDR3 has 12 amino acids. CDR3 protein: CASSSRADTQYF. Here the CDR3 DNA reads TGTGCCAGCAGTTCCCGTGCAGATACGCAGTATTTT.

V usage is TRBV19 and J usage is TRBJ1-1, with D tentatively TRBD1 (5 bases). CDR1 and CDR2 (germline): LNHDA, SQIVND (reference sequence). The CDR3 contains 14 residues. The V end was cut by 1 base, the J end by 5 bases, with 11 bases between. This CDR3 is CASSIGGVLTEAFF. DNA for the CDR3: TGTGCCAGTAGTATAGGGGGGGTTCTGACTGAAGCTTTCTTT. Full variable domain (outside the CDR3, taken from reference TRBV19 and TRBJ1-1): DGGITQSPKYLFRKEGQNVTLSCEQNLNHDAMYWYRQDPGQGLRLIYYSQIVNDFQKGDIAEGYSVSREKKESFPLTVTSAQKNPTAFYLCASSIGGVLTEAFFGQGTRLTVV.

The rearrangement uses TRBV6-1 and TRBJ2-4, with TRBD1 matching over 8 bases. This CDR3 is 14 amino acids long. In germline, CDR1 is MNHNS, CDR2 SASEGT. The ends lost 5 bases at V and 8 bases at J; junction bases unmatched: 8. The CDR3 loop reads CASSMGQAFDIQYF. CDR3 DNA sequence: TGTGCCAGCAGTATGGGACAGGCTTTTGACATTCAGTACTTC.

The J gene is TRBJ2-7, the V gene TRBV29-1; 7 nucleotides line up with TRBD2. From germline, CDR1 is SQVTM and CDR2 ANQGSEA. V shed 2 bases and J 5 bases; nucleotides not matched to a gene: 6. This CDR3 is 13 amino acids long. The CDR3 spells CSVELAVRDEQYF. CDR3 in DNA: TGCAGCGTTGAACTAGCGGTACGGGACGAGCAGTACTTC.

This clone was observed a few times. The V and J genes are TRBV7-2 and TRBJ1-5; tentatively, D is TRBD1 (6 bases). Germline V gene lookup returns CDR1 SGHTA and CDR2 FQGNSA. Trimming left V 0 bases short and J 0 bases short, with 9 bases between. The CDR3 covers 16 residues. This chain's CDR3 is CASSLAGGYSNQPQHF. CDR3 coding DNA: TGTGCCAGCAGCTTAGCAGGGGGATATAGCAATCAGCCCCAGCATTTT. Full variable domain (remainder filled in from reference TRBV7-2 and TRBJ1-5): GAGVSQSPSNKVTEKGKDVELRCDPISGHTALYWYRQSLGQGLEFLIYFQGNSAPDKSGLPSDRFSAERTGGSVSTLTIQRTQQEDSAVYLCASSLAGGYSNQPQHFGDGTRLSIL.

This chain links TRBV7-2 with TRBJ2-6; D remains ambiguous. This CDR3 spans 16 amino acids. Germline assignment: CDR1 SGHTA and CDR2 FQGNSA. The V end lost 2 bases, the J end lost 3 bases, and 11 bases lay between the germline ends. CDR3 sequence reads: CASSLLRTSGANVLTF. In DNA, the CDR3 is TGTGCCAGCAGCTTACTACGGACCAGTGGGGCCAACGTCCTGACTTTC.

J is TRBJ1-3 and V is TRBV6-1, with no clear D. CDR1 MNHNS and CDR2 SASEGT come from the germline V gene. The CDR3 is 15 residues long. V lost 2 bases, J lost 2 bases, and 10 bases lay in between. CDR3 in amino acids: CASSESPRTGNTIYF. Written as DNA, the CDR3 is TGTGCCAGCAGTGAATCTCCGAGAACTGGAAACACCATATATTTT.

This chain uses TRBV12-2 with TRBJ2-7; TRBD2 was called by the table and not checked on the DNA. TRBV12-2 is noted as a pseudogene. This CDR3 has 17 amino acids. CDR3 DNA sequence: TGTGCAAGTCGCTTAGGCCCTAGCGGGAGGGCCACCTACGAGCAGTACTTC. As protein: CASRLGPSGRATYEQYF.

The chain employs TRBV29-1 and TRBJ2-7; 12 bases match TRBD1. In germline, CDR1 is SQVTM, CDR2 ANQGSEA. The CDR3 sequence is 14 residues long. V was clipped by 7 bases and J by 7 bases; unmatched bases: 11. The CDR3 spells CSANMGQGAIEQYF. CDR3 DNA sequence: TGCAGCGCCAATATGGGACAGGGGGCGATTGAGCAGTACTTC.

The gene calls are TRBV5-1 and TRBJ2-7; possibly TRBD1 or TRBD2 for D (5 bases each). The ends were cut back, 5 bases at V and 2 bases at J, with 14 bases in the middle. The CDR3 consists of 14 residues. The germline gives CDR1 SGHRS, CDR2 YFSETQ. The CDR3 is CASRARTGPYEQYF. The CDR3 nucleotides are TGCGCCAGCAGGGCCAGGACGGGACCCTACGAGCAGTACTTC.

The chain employs TRBV19 and TRBJ2-7; 8 bases align to TRBD2. From germline, CDR1 is LNHDA and CDR2 SQIVND (reference sequence). Trimming cost V 3 bases and J 2 bases; bases outside gene matches: 9. This CDR3 is built from 16 residues. The CDR3 spells CASSMEVVSGTYEQYF. CDR3 DNA sequence: TGTGCCAGTAGTATGGAGGTGGTTAGCGGGACCTACGAGCAGTACTTC.

V usage is TRBV11-3 and J usage is TRBJ2-1; TRBD2 aligns across 8 bases. The CDR3 extends over 16 amino acids. Germline V CDR1 and CDR2: SGHNT, YENEEA. After removal of 1 base from V and 4 bases from J, the junction contained 6 bases not matched to a gene. Here the CDR3 DNA reads TGTGCCAGCAGCTTAGCCCCCGGGAGGGGATACAATGAGCAGTTCTTC. Amino acids: CASSLAPGRGYNEQFF.